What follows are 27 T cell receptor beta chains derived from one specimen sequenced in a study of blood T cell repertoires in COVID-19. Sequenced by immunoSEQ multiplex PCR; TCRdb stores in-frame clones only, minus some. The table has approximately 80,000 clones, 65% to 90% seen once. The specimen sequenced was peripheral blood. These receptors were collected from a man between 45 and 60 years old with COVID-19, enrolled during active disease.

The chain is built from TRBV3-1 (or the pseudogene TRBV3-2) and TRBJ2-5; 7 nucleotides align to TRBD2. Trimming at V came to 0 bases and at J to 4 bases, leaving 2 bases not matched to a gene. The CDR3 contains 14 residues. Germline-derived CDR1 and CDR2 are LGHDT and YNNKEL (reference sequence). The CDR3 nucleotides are TGTGCCAGCAGCCAAGAGGGGGGGGTAGAGACCCAGTACTTC. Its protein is CASSQEGGVETQYF.

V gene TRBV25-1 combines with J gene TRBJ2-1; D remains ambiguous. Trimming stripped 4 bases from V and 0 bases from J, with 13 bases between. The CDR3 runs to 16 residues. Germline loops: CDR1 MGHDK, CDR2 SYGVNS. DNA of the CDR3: TGTGCCAGCAGTGGTGAGGCGGAGCGCTCCTACAATGAGCAGTTCTTC. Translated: CASSGEAERSYNEQFF.

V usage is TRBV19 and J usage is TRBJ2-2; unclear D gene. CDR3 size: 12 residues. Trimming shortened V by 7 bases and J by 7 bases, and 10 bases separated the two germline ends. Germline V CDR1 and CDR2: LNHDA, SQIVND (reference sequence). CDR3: CASNPADGELFF. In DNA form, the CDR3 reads TGTGCCAGTAATCCCGCGGACGGGGAGCTGTTTTTT. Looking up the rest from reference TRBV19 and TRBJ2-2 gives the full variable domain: DGGITQSPKYLFRKEGQNVTLSCEQNLNHDAMYWYRQDPGQGLRLIYYSQIVNDFQKGDIAEGYSVSREKKESFPLTVTSAQKNPTAFYLCASNPADGELFFGEGSRLTVL.

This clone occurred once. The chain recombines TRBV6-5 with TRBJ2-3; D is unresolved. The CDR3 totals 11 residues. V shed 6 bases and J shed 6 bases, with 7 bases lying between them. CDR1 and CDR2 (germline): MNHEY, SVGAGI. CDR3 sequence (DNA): TGTGCCAGCAGAGTCGGGGATACGCAGTATTTT. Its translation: CASRVGDTQYF.

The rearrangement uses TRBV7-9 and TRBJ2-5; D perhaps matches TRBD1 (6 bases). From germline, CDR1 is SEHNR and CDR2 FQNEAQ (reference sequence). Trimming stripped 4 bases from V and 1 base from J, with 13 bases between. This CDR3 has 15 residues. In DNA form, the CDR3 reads TGTGCCAGCAGCTCCGGACAGTCCTTCCAAGAGACCCAGTACTTC. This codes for CASSSGQSFQETQYF.

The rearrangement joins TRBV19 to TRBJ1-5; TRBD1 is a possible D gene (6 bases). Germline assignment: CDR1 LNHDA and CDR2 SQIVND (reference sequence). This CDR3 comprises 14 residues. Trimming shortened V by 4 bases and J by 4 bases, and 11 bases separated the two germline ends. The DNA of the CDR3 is TGTGCCAGTAGTACGGGACAACGAAATCAGCCCCAGCATTTT. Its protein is CASSTGQRNQPQHF.

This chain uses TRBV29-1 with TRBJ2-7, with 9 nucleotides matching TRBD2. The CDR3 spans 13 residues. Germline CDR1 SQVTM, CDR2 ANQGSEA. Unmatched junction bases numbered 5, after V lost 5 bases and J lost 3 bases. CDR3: CSVILAGHYEQYF. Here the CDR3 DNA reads TGCAGCGTTATTCTAGCGGGACACTACGAGCAGTACTTC.

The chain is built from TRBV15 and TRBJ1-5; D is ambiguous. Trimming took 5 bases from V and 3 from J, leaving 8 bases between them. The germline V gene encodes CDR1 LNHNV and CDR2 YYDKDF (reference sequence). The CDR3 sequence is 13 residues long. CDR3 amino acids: CATSGRTNQPQHF. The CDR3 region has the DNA TGTGCCACCAGCGGGCGTACCAATCAGCCCCAGCATTTT.

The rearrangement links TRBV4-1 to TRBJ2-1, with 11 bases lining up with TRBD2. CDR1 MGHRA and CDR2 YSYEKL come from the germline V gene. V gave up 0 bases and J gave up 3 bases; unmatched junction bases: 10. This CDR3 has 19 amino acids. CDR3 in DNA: TGCGCCAGCAGCCAAGACGGGACTAGCGGTTTTAGCCTCTACAATGAGCAGTTCTTC. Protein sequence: CASSQDGTSGFSLYNEQFF.

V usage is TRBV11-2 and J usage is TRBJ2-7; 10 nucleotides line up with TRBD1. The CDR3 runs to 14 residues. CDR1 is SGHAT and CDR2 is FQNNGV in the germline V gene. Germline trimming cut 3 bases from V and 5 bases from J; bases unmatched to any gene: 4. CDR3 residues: CASSFSGTGDEQYF. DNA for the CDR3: TGTGCCAGCAGCTTTTCCGGGACAGGGGACGAGCAGTACTTC.

In DNA, the CDR3 is TGTGCCAGCAGCCGGAGGGGTGGGGGAAGCTCTGGAAACACCATATATTTT. Protein: CASSRRGGGSSGNTIYF. J is TRBJ1-3 and V is TRBV5-6; the D gene is possibly TRBD1 (5 bases). The germline V gene encodes CDR1 SGHDT and CDR2 YYEEEE. Between the trimmed V and J ends, which lost 4 bases and 0 bases, there was a span of 17 bases. The CDR3 loop spans 17 amino acids.

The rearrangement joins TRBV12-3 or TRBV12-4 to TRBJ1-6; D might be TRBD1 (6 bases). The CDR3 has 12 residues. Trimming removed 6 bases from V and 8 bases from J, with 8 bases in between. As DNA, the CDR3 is TGTGCCAGCAGGGCAGGGGATTCACCCCTCCACTTT. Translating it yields CASRAGDSPLHF.

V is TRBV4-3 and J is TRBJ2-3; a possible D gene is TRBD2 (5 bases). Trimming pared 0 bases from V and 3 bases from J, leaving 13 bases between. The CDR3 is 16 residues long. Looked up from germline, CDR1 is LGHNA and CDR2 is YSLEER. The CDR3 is CASSQDWLAETDTQYF. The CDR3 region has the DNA TGCGCCAGCAGCCAAGATTGGCTAGCAGAAACAGATACGCAGTATTTT.

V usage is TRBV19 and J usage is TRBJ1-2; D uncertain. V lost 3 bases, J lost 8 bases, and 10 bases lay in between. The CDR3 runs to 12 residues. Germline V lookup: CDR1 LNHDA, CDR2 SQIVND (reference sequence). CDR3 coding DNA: TGTGCCAGTAGTATTCTTAGCCACGGCTACACCTTC. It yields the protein CASSILSHGYTF.

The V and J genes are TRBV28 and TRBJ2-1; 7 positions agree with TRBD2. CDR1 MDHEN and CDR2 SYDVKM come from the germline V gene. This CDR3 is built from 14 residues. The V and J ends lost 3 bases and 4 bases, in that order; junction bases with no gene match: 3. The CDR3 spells CASSFGGLYNEQFF. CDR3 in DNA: TGTGCCAGCAGTTTCGGGGGACTATACAATGAGCAGTTCTTC.

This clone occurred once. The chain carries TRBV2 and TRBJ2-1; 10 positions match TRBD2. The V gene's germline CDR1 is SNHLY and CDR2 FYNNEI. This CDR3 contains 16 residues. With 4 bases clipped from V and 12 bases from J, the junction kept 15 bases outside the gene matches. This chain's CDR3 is CASSGAGLAYQYRQFF. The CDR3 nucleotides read TGTGCCAGCAGTGGAGCGGGACTAGCGTATCAATATCGGCAGTTCTTC.

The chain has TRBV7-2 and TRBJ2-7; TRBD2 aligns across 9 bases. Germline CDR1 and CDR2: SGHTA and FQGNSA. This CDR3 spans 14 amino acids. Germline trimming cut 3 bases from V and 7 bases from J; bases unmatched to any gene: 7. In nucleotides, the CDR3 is TGTGCCAGCAGCTTGGCGGGAGGGCCGGGGGAGCAGTACTTC. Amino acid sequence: CASSLAGGPGEQYF.

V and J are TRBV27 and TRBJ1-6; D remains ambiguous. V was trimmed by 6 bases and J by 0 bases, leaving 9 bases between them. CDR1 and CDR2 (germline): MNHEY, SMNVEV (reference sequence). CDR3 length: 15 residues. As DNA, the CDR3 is TGTGCCAGCAGGGCGAGAGGCTCCTATAATTCACCCCTCCACTTT. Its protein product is CASRARGSYNSPLHF.

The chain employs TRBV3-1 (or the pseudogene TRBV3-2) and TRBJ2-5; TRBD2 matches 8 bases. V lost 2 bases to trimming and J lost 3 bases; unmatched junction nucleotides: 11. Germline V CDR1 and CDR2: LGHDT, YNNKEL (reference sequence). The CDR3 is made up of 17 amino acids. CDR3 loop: CASSQRTWTSWEETQYF. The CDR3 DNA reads TGTGCCAGCAGCCAACGCACCTGGACTAGCTGGGAAGAGACCCAGTACTTC.

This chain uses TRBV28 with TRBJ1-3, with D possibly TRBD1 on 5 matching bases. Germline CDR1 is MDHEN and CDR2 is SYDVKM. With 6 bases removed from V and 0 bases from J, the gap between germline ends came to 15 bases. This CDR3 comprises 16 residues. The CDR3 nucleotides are TGTGCCAGCAGCCCGGGAGGGACTCTCTCTGGAAACACCATATATTTT. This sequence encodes CASSPGGTLSGNTIYF.

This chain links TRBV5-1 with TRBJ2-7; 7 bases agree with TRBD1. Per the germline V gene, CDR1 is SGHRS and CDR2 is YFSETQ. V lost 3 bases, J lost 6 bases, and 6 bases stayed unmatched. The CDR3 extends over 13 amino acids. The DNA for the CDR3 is TGCGCCAGCAGCTGGGACAGTGCCGCCGAGCAGTACTTC. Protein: CASSWDSAAEQYF. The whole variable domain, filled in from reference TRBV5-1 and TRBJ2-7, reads KAGVTQTPRYLIKTRGQQVTLSCSPISGHRSVSWYQQTPGQGLQFLFEYFSETQRNKGNFPGRFSGRQFSNSRSEMNVSTLELGDSALYLCASSWDSAAEQYFGPGTRLTVT.

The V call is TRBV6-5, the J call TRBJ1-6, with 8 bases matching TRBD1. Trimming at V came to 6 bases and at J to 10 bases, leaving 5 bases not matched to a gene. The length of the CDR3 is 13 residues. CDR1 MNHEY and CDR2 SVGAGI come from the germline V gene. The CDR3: CASSNRGSSPLHF. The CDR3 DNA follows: TGTGCCAGCAGCAACAGGGGGTCCTCACCCCTCCACTTT.

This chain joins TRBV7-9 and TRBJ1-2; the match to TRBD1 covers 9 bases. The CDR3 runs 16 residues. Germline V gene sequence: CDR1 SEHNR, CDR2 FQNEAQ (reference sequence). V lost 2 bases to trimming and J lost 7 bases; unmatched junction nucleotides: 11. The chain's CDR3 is CASSLPITGGASGYTF. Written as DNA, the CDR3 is TGTGCCAGCAGCTTACCGATAACAGGGGGCGCCTCTGGCTACACCTTC.

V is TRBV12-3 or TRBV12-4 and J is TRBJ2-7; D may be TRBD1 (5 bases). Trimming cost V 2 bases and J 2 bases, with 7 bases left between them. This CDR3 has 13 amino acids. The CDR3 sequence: CASSLIGAYEQYF. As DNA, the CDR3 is TGTGCCAGCAGTTTAATAGGGGCCTACGAGCAGTACTTC.

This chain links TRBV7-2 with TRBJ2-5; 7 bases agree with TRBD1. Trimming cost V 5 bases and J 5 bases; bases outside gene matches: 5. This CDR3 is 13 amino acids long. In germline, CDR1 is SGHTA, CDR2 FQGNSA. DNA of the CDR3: TGTGCCAGCAGCATCGGGACAGTGGAGACCCAGTACTTC. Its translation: CASSIGTVETQYF.

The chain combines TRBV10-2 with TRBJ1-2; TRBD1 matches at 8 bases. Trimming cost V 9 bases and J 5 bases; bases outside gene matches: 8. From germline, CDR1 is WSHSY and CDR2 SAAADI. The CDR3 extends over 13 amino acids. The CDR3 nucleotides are TGCGCCAGTGGACAGGGAGGAGGGTATGGCTACACCTTC. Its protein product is CASGQGGGYGYTF.

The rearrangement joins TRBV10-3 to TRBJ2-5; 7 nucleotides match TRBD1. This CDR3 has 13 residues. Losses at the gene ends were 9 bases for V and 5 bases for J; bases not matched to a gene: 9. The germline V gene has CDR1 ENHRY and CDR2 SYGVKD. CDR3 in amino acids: CAIVSTGWETQYF. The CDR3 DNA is TGTGCCATAGTATCGACAGGGTGGGAGACCCAGTACTTC.